The 20 T cell receptor beta chains given below trace back to one sample, sequenced in a study of OX40 agonist ivuxolimab in advanced cancers. Data came from immunoSEQ multiplex PCR; TCRdb stores just in-frame clones and leaves some out. The data contain some 45,000 clones, approximately 84% of them singletons. The sequencing here drew on CD4+ or CD8+ T cells sorted from blood, taken in a trial of the OX40 agonist ivuxolimab. Source of these receptors: an adult with an advanced solid tumor such as melanoma, head and neck, liver or kidney cancer.

This clone has a single count. This chain joins TRBV7-9 and TRBJ1-1, with D tentatively TRBD1 (6 bases). This CDR3 spans 15 amino acids. Trimming removed 5 bases from V and 1 base from J, with 14 bases in between. The germline gives CDR1 SEHNR, CDR2 FQNEAQ (reference sequence). For the CDR3, the DNA is TGTGCCAGCAGCCCGCGTCAGGGGAGGAACACTGAAGCTTTCTTT. Translated, it gives CASSPRQGRNTEAFF.

The CDR3 protein is CACGGAYGNTIYF. In DNA form, the CDR3 reads TGTGCCTGTGGAGGGGCATATGGAAACACCATATATTTT. The V gene is TRBV10-3, the J gene TRBJ1-3; tentatively, D is TRBD1 (5 bases). CDR3 length: 13 residues. The V gene lost 11 bases and the J gene lost 3 bases, with 14 bases spanning the gap. The V gene's germline CDR1 is ENHRY and CDR2 SYGVKD.

The V gene is TRBV19, the J gene TRBJ1-3; D is perhaps TRBD1 (5 bases). V was shortened by 4 bases and J by 1 base, with 14 bases between the two germline ends. The length of the CDR3 is 16 residues. The germline CDR1 and CDR2 sequences are LNHDA and SQIVND (reference sequence). CDR3 protein: CASSRGAGPSGNTIYF. In DNA form, the CDR3 reads TGTGCCAGTAGTAGGGGAGCGGGGCCGTCTGGAAACACCATATATTTT.

The V and J genes are TRBV30 and TRBJ1-5; no reliable D call. CDR1 and CDR2 from the germline V gene are GTSNPN and SVGIG (reference sequence). The CDR3 has 14 residues. V lost 0 bases, J lost 7 bases, and 13 bases lay in between. CDR3 DNA sequence: TGTGCCTGGAGTGTATCGGTATATGGGCAGCCCCAGCATTTT. Encoded protein: CAWSVSVYGQPQHF.

The chain joins TRBV7-2 to TRBJ2-2; perhaps TRBD1 as D (5 bases). V gave up 5 bases and J gave up 7 bases, with 20 bases separating them. In germline, CDR1 is SGHTA, CDR2 FQGNSA. CDR3 size: 16 residues. In DNA form, the CDR3 reads TGTGCCAGCAGCCCTCCCACAGGCTGGGGTGGCGGGGAGCTGTTTTTT. It codes for CASSPPTGWGGGELFF.

This clone has a handful of counts. The chain couples TRBV2 to TRBJ2-6; D gene unclear. Trimming removed 8 bases from V and 0 bases from J, with 5 bases in between. The CDR3 contains 13 residues. Germline CDR1 reads SNHLY; CDR2 reads FYNNEI. CDR3 bases: TGTGCCAGCGAGAGCTCTGGGGCCAACGTCCTGACTTTC. Protein product: CASESSGANVLTF.

The V gene is TRBV5-1, the J gene TRBJ2-3, with D maybe TRBD1 (5 bases). CDR1 is SGHRS and CDR2 is YFSETQ in the germline V gene. V was clipped by 6 bases and J by 2 bases, with 13 bases between them. The CDR3 consists of 14 residues. The CDR3, as DNA: TGCGCCAGCAAAGTAGGGGTTTTCACAGATACGCAGTATTTT. Protein sequence: CASKVGVFTDTQYF.

This chain uses TRBV9 with TRBJ2-2; D uncertain. Germline assignment: CDR1 SGDLS and CDR2 YYNGEE. Trimming removed 3 bases from V and 2 bases from J, with 11 bases in between. This CDR3 has 15 residues. In DNA form, the CDR3 reads TGTGCCAGCAGCGCCCATCAGAAAAACACCGGGGAGCTGTTTTTT. Encoded protein: CASSAHQKNTGELFF. Based on the CDR3 plus reference TRBV9 and TRBJ2-2, the full variable domain is DSGVTQTPKHLITATGQRVTLRCSPRSGDLSVYWYQQSLDQGLQFLIQYYNGEERAKGNILERFSAQQFPDLHSELNLSSLELGDSALYFCASSAHQKNTGELFFGEGSRLTVL.

This clone was seen a few times. The rearrangement joins TRBV13 to TRBJ2-5, with D possibly TRBD1 on 6 matching bases. CDR1 is PRHDT, CDR2 FYEKMQ, per germline (reference sequence). Trimming pared 3 bases from V and 3 bases from J, leaving 11 bases between. The CDR3 is made up of 14 amino acids. In DNA, the CDR3 is TGTGCCAGCAGCTTTTACAGGGTTGAAGAGACCCAGTACTTC. It translates to CASSFYRVEETQYF.

The sample holds one count of this clone. This chain uses TRBV7-8 with TRBJ1-2; tentatively, D is TRBD1 (6 bases). The CDR3 consists of 15 residues. CDR1 SGHVS and CDR2 FQNEAQ come from the germline V gene. Trimming cost V 5 bases and J 7 bases, with 20 bases left between them. As DNA, the CDR3 is TGTGCCAGCAGCCTACTTAGGGCAGGGGTTGTTGGCTACACCTTC. This encodes CASSLLRAGVVGYTF.

The chain is built from TRBV11-3 and TRBJ2-2; D gene unclear. Germline loops: CDR1 SGHNT, CDR2 YENEEA. There are 13 residues in the CDR3. Trimming stripped 6 bases from V and 7 bases from J, with 12 bases between. CDR3 sequence (DNA): TGTGCCAGCAGATATAAGGTGCTCGGGGAGCTGTTTTTT. Protein sequence: CASRYKVLGELFF.

The rearrangement joins TRBV4-1 to TRBJ1-3; D is unclear. This CDR3 comprises 17 residues. V dropped 4 bases and J dropped 0 bases, with 16 bases sitting between them. Germline CDR1 and CDR2: MGHRA and YSYEKL. This CDR3 reads CASSRASPEISGNTIYF. CDR3 DNA: TGCGCCAGCAGCCGCGCAAGTCCGGAGATCTCTGGAAACACCATATATTTT.

The chain links TRBV27 to TRBJ2-1; 10 bases are shared with TRBD2. CDR3 length equals 15 residues. The V gene's germline CDR1 is MNHEY and CDR2 SMNVEV (reference sequence). After removal of 6 bases from V and 5 bases from J, the junction contained 7 bases not matched to a gene. CDR3: CASREGTSGDNEQFF. Here the CDR3 DNA reads TGTGCCAGCAGGGAGGGAACTAGCGGGGACAATGAGCAGTTCTTC.

The chain joins TRBV11-2 to TRBJ2-7; 10 bases fit TRBD1. This CDR3 region has 17 residues. The germline CDR1 and CDR2 sequences are SGHAT and FQNNGV. V dropped 1 base and J dropped 2; count of bases not matched to a gene: 8. CDR3 amino acids: CASSLGRTGTGAYEQYF. CDR3 bases: TGTGCCAGCAGCTTAGGTAGAACCGGGACAGGGGCCTACGAGCAGTACTTC.

The chain is built from TRBV7-9 and TRBJ2-3; D gene uncertain. V shed 2 bases and J shed 0 bases, with 3 bases lying between them. The CDR3 extends over 13 amino acids. Germline V gives CDR1 SEHNR, CDR2 FQNEAQ (reference sequence). CDR3 bases: TGTGCCAGCAGCTTACTAAGCACAGATACGCAGTATTTT. Translated, it gives CASSLLSTDTQYF.

This chain connects TRBV5-4 to TRBJ2-3, with D perhaps TRBD1 (5 bases). The germline gives CDR1 SGHNT, CDR2 YYREEE (reference sequence). There are 15 residues in the CDR3. With 0 bases removed from V and 2 bases from J, the gap between germline ends came to 10 bases. The CDR3 DNA reads as TGTGCCAGCAGCTTGGGTGGGGCGGCCACAGATACGCAGTATTTT. It specifies CASSLGGAATDTQYF.

This clone has only a few counts. CDR3 sequence reads: CASSLPPWGSNEQFF. The DNA for the CDR3 is TGTGCCAGCAGCTTACCTCCCTGGGGCAGTAATGAGCAGTTCTTC. The chain combines TRBV11-3 with TRBJ2-1, with D tentatively TRBD1 (5 bases). The germline CDR1 and CDR2 sequences are SGHNT and YENEEA. The CDR3 contains 15 residues. The V end lost 2 bases, the J end lost 7 bases, and 15 bases lay between the germline ends. The whole variable domain, remainder taken from reference TRBV11-3 and TRBJ2-1, is EAGVVQSPRYKIIEKKQPVAFWCNPISGHNTLYWYLQNLGQGPELLIRYENEEAVDDSQLPKDRFSAERLKGVDSTLKIQPAELGDSAVYLCASSLPPWGSNEQFFGPGTRLTVL.

Written as DNA, the CDR3 is TGTGCCAGCAGCGTAGGACCGGGGTATAGCACAGATACGCAGTATTTT. This sequence encodes CASSVGPGYSTDTQYF. The V call is TRBV9, the J call TRBJ2-3; a possible D gene is TRBD2 (5 bases). Germline assignment: CDR1 SGDLS and CDR2 YYNGEE. V was trimmed by 0 bases and J by 0 bases, leaving 11 bases between them. This CDR3 is built from 16 residues.

This chain links TRBV5-1 with TRBJ1-5, with D possibly TRBD1 on 5 matching bases. Trimming stripped 9 bases from V and 7 bases from J, with 14 bases between. This CDR3 is built from 12 residues. Germline loops: CDR1 SGHRS, CDR2 YFSETQ. The CDR3 sequence: CATHRGEQPQHF. In DNA, the CDR3 is TGCGCCACCCACCGGGGGGAGCAGCCCCAGCATTTT.

This chain joins TRBV13 and TRBJ2-1; D is perhaps TRBD1 (6 bases). The ends were cut back, 1 base at V and 2 bases at J, with 18 bases in the middle. This CDR3 region has 18 residues. Germline CDR1 PRHDT, CDR2 FYEKMQ (reference sequence). The CDR3 here is CASSLEGLGGKTYNEQFF. As DNA, the CDR3 is TGTGCCAGCAGCTTAGAGGGCCTAGGGGGAAAGACCTACAATGAGCAGTTCTTC.